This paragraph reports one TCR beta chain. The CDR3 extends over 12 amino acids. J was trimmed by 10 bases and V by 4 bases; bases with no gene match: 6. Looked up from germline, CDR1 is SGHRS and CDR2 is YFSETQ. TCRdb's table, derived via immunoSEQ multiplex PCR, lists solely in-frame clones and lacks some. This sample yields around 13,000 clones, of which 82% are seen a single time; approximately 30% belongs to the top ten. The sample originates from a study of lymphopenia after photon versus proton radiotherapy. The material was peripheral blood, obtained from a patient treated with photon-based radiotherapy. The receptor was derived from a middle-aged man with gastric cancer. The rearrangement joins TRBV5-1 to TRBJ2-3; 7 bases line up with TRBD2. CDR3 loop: CASSPGLVAQYF. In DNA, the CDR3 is TGCGCCAGCAGCCCAGGACTAGTCGCGCAGTATTTT.